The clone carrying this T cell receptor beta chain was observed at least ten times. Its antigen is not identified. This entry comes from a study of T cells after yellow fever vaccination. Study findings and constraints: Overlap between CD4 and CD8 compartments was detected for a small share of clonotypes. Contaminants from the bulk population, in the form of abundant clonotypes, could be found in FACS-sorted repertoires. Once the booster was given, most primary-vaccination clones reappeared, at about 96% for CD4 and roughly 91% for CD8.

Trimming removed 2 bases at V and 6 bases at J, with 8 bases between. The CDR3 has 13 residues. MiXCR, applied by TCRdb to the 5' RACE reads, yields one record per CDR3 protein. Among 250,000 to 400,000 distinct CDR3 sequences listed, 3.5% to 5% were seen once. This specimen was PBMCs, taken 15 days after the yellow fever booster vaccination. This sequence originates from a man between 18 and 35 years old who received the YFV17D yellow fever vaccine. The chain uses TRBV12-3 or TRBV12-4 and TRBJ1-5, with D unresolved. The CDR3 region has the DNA TGTGCCAGCAGTTTAACGGGAGTTCAGCCCCAGCATTTT. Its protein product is CASSLTGVQPQHF.